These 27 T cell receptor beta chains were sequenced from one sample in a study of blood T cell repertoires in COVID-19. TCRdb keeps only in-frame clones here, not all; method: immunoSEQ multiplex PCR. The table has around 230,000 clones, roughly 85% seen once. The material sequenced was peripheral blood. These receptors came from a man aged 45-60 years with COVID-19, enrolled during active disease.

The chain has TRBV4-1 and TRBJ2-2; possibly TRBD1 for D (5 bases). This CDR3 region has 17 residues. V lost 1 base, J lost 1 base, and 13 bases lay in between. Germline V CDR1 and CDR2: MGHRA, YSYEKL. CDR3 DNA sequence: TGCGCCAGCAGCCAAGTCTATGCAGGGCTGAACACCGGGGAGCTGTTTTTT. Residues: CASSQVYAGLNTGELFF.

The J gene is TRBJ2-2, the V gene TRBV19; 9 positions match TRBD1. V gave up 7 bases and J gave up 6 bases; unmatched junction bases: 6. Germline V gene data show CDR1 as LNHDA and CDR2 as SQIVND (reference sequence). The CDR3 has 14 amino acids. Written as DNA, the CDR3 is TGTGCCAGTATAATGCGGACAGGGGCCGGGGAGCTGTTTTTT. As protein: CASIMRTGAGELFF.

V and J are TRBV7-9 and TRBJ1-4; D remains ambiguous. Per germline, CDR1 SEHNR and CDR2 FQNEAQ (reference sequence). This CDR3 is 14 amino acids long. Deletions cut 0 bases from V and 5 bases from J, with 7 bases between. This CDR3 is CASSLARSNEKLFF. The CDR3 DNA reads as TGTGCCAGCAGCTTAGCAAGGAGCAATGAAAAACTGTTTTTT. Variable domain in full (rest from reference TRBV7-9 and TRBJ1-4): DTGVSQNPRHKITKRGQNVTFRCDPISEHNRLYWYRQTLGQGPEFLTYFQNEAQLEKSRLLSDRFSAERPKGSFSTLEIQRTEQGDSAMYLCASSLARSNEKLFFGSGTQLSVL.

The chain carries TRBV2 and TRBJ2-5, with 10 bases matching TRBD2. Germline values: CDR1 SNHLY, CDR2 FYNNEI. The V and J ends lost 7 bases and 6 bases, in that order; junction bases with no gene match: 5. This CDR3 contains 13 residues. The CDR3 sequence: CASNELAGQTQYF. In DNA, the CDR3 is TGTGCCAGCAACGAACTAGCGGGGCAGACCCAGTACTTC. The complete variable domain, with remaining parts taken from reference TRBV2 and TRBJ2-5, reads EPEVTQTPSHQVTQMGQEVILRCVPISNHLYFYWYRQILGQKVEFLVSFYNNEISEKSEIFDDQFSVERPDGSNFTLKIRSTKLEDSAMYFCASNELAGQTQYFGPGTRLLVL.

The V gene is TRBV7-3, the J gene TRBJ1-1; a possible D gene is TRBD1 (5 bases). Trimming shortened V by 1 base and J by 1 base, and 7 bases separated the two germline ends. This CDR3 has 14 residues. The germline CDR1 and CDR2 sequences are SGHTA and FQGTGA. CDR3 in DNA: TGTGCCAGCAGCTTAATGGGGGGGAACACTGAAGCTTTCTTT. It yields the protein CASSLMGGNTEAFF.

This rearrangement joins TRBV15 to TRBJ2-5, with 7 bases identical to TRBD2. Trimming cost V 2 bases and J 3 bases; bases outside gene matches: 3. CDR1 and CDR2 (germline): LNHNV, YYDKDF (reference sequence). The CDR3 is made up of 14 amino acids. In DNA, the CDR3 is TGTGCCACCAGCAGACGGGGGGATGAAGAGACCCAGTACTTC. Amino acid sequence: CATSRRGDEETQYF.

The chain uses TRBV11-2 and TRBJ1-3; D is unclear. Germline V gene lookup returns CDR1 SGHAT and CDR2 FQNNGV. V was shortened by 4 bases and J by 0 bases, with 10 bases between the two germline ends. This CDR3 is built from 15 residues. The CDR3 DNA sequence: TGTGCCAGCAGCTCACCATCCGGCTCTGGAAACACCATATATTTT. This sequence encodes CASSSPSGSGNTIYF.

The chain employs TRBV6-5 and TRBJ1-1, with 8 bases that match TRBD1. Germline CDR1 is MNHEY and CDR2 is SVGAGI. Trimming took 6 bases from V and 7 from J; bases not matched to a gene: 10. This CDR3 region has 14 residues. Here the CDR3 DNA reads TGTGCCAGCAGGAGCAGGGGGCGCGGCCTTGAAGCTTTCTTT. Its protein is CASRSRGRGLEAFF.

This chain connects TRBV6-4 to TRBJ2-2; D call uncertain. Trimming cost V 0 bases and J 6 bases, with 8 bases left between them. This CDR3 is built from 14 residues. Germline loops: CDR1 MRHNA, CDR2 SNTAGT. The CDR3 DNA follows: TGTGCCAGCAGTGACTCGATAGCTTCCGGGGAGCTGTTTTTT. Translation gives CASSDSIASGELFF.

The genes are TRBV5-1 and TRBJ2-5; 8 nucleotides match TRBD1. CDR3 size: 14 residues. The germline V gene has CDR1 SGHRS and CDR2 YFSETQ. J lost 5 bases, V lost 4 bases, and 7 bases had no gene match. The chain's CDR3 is CASSHDRGDETQYF. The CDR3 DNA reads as TGCGCCAGCAGCCACGACAGGGGTGACGAGACCCAGTACTTC.

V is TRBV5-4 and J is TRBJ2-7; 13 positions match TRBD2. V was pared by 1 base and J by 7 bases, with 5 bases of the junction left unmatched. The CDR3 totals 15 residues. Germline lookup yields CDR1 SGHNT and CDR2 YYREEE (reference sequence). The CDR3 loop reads CASSLPGTSGVEQYF. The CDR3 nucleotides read TGTGCCAGCAGCTTGCCGGGGACTAGCGGGGTGGAGCAGTACTTC.

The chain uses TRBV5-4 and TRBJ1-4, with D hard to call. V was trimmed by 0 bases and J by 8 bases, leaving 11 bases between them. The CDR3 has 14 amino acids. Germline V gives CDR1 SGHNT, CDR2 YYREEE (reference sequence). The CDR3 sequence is CASSLGGMEEKLFF. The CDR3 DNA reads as TGTGCCAGCAGCTTGGGCGGGATGGAGGAAAAACTGTTTTTT.

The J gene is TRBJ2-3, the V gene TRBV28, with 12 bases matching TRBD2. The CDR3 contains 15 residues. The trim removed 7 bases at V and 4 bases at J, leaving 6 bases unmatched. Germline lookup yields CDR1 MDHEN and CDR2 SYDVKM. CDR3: CASTLAGGLSDTQYF. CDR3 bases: TGTGCCAGCACTCTAGCGGGGGGGCTATCAGATACGCAGTATTTT.

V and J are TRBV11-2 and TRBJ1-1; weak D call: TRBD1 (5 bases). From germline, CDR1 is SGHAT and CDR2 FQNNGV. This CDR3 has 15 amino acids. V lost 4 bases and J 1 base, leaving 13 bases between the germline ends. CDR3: CASSSDRFQNTEAFF. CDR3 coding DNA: TGTGCCAGCAGCTCCGACAGATTCCAGAACACTGAAGCTTTCTTT.

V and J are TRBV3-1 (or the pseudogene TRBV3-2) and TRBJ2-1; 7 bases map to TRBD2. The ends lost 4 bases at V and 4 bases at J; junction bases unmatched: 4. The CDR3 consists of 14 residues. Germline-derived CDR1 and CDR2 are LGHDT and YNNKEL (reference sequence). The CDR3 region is CASSPSSGYNEQFF. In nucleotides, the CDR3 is TGTGCCAGCAGCCCGTCTAGCGGATACAATGAGCAGTTCTTC.

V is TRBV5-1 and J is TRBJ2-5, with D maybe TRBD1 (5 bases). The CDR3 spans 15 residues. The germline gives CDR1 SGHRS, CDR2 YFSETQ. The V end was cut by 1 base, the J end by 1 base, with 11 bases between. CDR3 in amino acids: CASSLRQGPQETQYF. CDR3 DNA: TGCGCCAGCAGCTTGCGGCAGGGCCCCCAAGAGACCCAGTACTTC.

The CDR3 protein is CASSPPGQGARQYF. The DNA of the CDR3 is TGTGCCAGCAGCCCGCCGGGACAGGGAGCTCGGCAGTACTTC. The J gene is TRBJ2-7, the V gene TRBV7-8, with TRBD1 identical over 9 bases. Germline CDR1 and CDR2: SGHVS and FQNEAQ. V lost 5 bases, J lost 9 bases, and 11 bases stayed unmatched. The CDR3 length is 14 residues. The variable domain in full, completed from reference TRBV7-8 and TRBJ2-7, reads GAGVSQSPRYKVAKRGQDVALRCDPISGHVSLFWYQQALGQGPEFLTYFQNEAQLDKSGLPSDRFFAERPEGSVSTLKIQRTQQEDSAVYLCASSPPGQGARQYFGPGTRLTVT.

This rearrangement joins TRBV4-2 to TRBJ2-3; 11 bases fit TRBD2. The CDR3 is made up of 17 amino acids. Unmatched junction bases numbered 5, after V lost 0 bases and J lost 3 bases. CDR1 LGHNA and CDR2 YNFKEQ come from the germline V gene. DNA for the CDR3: TGTGCCAGCAGCCAAGATTCTAGCGGGGGGCCAACAGATACGCAGTATTTT. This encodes CASSQDSSGGPTDTQYF.

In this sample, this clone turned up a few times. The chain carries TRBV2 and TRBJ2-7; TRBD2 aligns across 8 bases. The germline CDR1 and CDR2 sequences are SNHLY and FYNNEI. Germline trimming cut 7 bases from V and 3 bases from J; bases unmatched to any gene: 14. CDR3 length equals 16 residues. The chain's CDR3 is CASKDKSGGVDYEQYF. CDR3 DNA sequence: TGTGCCAGCAAGGACAAGTCCGGGGGGGTAGACTACGAGCAGTACTTC.

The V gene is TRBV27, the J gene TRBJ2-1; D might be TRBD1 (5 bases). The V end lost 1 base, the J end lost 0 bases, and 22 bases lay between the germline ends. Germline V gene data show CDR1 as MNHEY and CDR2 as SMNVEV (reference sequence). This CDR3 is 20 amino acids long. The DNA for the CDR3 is TGTGCCAGCAGTTTATTTTACCCCGCGTCTAGGGGCAGCTCCTACAATGAGCAGTTCTTC. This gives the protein CASSLFYPASRGSSYNEQFF.

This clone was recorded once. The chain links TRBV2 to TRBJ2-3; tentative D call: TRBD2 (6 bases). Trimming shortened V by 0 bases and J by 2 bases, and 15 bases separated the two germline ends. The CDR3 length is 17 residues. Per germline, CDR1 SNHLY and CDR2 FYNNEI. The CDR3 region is CASSEALRRGPTDTQYF. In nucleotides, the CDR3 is TGTGCCAGCAGTGAAGCGCTTCGGCGGGGTCCCACAGATACGCAGTATTTT.

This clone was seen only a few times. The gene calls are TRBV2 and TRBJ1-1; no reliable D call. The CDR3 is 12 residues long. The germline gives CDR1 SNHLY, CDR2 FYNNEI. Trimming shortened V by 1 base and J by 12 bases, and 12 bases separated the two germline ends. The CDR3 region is CASSEGRSATFF. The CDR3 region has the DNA TGTGCCAGCAGTGAAGGGCGGTCTGCTACTTTCTTT.

The CDR3 here is CASSGTSGPLGANVLTF. CDR3 sequence (DNA): TGTGCCAGCAGCGGGACTAGCGGGCCCCTTGGGGCCAACGTCCTGACTTTC. The chain links TRBV5-4 to TRBJ2-6; 12 positions agree with TRBD2. In germline, CDR1 is SGHNT, CDR2 YYREEE (reference sequence). This CDR3 spans 17 amino acids. J lost 3 bases, V lost 4 bases, and 5 bases had no gene match.

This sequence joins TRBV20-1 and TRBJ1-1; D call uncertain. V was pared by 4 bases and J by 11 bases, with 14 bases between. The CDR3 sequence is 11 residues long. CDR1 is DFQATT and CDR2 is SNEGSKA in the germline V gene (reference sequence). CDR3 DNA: TGCAGTGCTACGAGGGCGCCGGAGGCTTTCTTT. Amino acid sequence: CSATRAPEAFF.

The CDR3 protein is CASRRDTGVASMNTEAFF. In nucleotides, the CDR3 is TGCGCCAGCAGACGCGACACAGGGGTCGCGAGCATGAACACTGAAGCTTTCTTT. The rearrangement links TRBV5-1 to TRBJ1-1, with 7 bases fitting TRBD1. Trimming took 5 bases from V and 0 from J; bases not matched to a gene: 16. The CDR3 spans 18 residues. Germline V lookup: CDR1 SGHRS, CDR2 YFSETQ. Based on the CDR3 plus reference TRBV5-1 and TRBJ1-1, the full variable domain is KAGVTQTPRYLIKTRGQQVTLSCSPISGHRSVSWYQQTPGQGLQFLFEYFSETQRNKGNFPGRFSGRQFSNSRSEMNVSTLELGDSALYLCASRRDTGVASMNTEAFFGQGTRLTVV.

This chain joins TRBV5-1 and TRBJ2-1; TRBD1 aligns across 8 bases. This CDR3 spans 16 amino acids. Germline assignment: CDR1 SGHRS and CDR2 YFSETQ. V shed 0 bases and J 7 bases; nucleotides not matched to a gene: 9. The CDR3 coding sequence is TGCGCCAGCAGCTTGGCCTTTGCGAGACAGGGGAATGAGCAGTTCTTC. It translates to CASSLAFARQGNEQFF.

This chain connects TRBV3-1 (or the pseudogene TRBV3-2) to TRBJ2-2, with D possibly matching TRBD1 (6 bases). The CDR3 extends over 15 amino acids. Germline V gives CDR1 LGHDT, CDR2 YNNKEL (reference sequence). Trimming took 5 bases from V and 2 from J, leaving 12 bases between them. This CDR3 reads CASSTGTFNTGELFF. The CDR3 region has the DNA TGTGCCAGCAGCACCGGGACATTTAACACCGGGGAGCTGTTTTTT.